Below, 26 T cell receptor beta chains from the same sample are listed, as sequenced in a study of blood T cell repertoires in COVID-19 (dated by TCRdb to 2019 to 2021). The method was the immunoSEQ multiplex PCR assay. Sourced from immuneACCESS, this table was stored by TCRdb with only in-frame sequences that have V and J called. A share of the clones is absent; for the studies checked, an unresolved V gene accounts for under half, and the remainder has no known explanation. In this sample the table shows about 300,000 clones, roughly 92% of which occur a single time. The ten biggest clones cover 2.2% of the sample. Sample: peripheral blood. The receptors here all came from a woman aged 25 to 39 with COVID-19, enrolled during active disease.

Comment on this clone: One end of the junction does not line up with germline, which may come from a read error. The CDR3 protein is CASSPKLGVPIF. CDR3 in DNA: TGTGCCAGCTCACCGAAGCTGGGAGTACCCATCTTC. This sequence joins TRBV18 and TRBJ2-7; a possible D gene is TRBD2 (5 bases). The CDR3 is 12 residues long. Germline CDR1 reads KGHSH; CDR2 reads LQKENI.

Details on this clone: Other DNA sequences in this specimen translate into the identical CDR3. V is TRBV18 and J is TRBJ2-5; TRBD1 might be the D (5 bases). The length of the CDR3 is 12 residues. V lost 2 bases to trimming and J lost 5 bases, with 6 bases between them. CDR1 and CDR2 (germline): KGHSH, LQKENI. CDR3 loop: CASSPRGETQYF. The CDR3 bases are TGTGCCAGCTCACCAAGGGGTGAGACCCAGTACTTC.

The chain links TRBV29-1 to TRBJ1-4; possibly TRBD1 for D (6 bases). The CDR3 has 14 amino acids. V lost 5 bases to trimming and J lost 7 bases, with 17 bases between them. Germline V gene lookup returns CDR1 SQVTM and CDR2 ANQGSEA. Written as DNA, the CDR3 is TGCAGCGTTCTGTACAGGGCGGGGGGTGAAAAACTGTTTTTT. It specifies CSVLYRAGGEKLFF. The full variable domain, completed using reference TRBV29-1 and TRBJ1-4, is SAVISQKPSRDICQRGTSLTIQCQVDSQVTMMFWYRQQPGQSLTLIATANQGSEATYESGFVIDKFPISRPNLTFSTLTVSNMSPEDSSIYLCSVLYRAGGEKLFFGSGTQLSVL.

As to this clone: The same CDR3 also results from other DNA sequences found in this sample. CDR3 residues: CASSLRDRANTEAFF. The CDR3 DNA is TGTGCCAGCAGTTTAAGGGACAGGGCGAACACTGAAGCTTTCTTT. The V and J genes are TRBV27 and TRBJ1-1; 9 nucleotides match TRBD1. Germline loops: CDR1 MNHEY, CDR2 SMNVEV (reference sequence). This CDR3 is built from 15 residues. Trimming removed 2 bases from V and 1 base from J; junction bases left unmatched: 2.

This clone was seen only a few times. The CDR3 sequence is CASSFAGLSGEQYF. DNA of the CDR3: TGTGCCAGCAGCTTTGCAGGGCTGTCAGGCGAGCAGTACTTC. V is TRBV5-4 and J is TRBJ2-7; the D gene is possibly TRBD1 (5 bases). Trimming left V 2 bases short and J 6 bases short, with 15 bases between. The CDR3 runs 14 residues. Germline CDR1 reads SGHNT; CDR2 reads YYREEE (reference sequence).

The chain employs TRBV3-1 (or the pseudogene TRBV3-2) and TRBJ1-6; D ambiguous. Trimming took off 4 bases at V and 10 bases at J, with 14 bases between the two ends. There are 14 residues in the CDR3. Germline CDR1 is LGHDT and CDR2 is YNNKEL (reference sequence). In DNA, the CDR3 is TGTGCCAGCAGCCCCCAACTGGAGCAATCACCCCTCCACTTT. It specifies CASSPQLEQSPLHF.

The rearrangement links TRBV7-2 to TRBJ2-3, with D tentatively TRBD2 (5 bases). The CDR3 length is 16 residues. Trimming cost V 2 bases and J 6 bases, with 18 bases left between them. In germline, CDR1 is SGHTA, CDR2 FQGNSA. CDR3 loop: CASSLQWAAGVDTQYF. CDR3 DNA sequence: TGTGCCAGCAGCTTACAATGGGCTGCCGGGGTGGATACGCAGTATTTT.

This chain joins TRBV11-2 and TRBJ2-7, with 7 bases aligning to TRBD1. J lost 3 bases, V lost 4 bases, and 6 bases had no gene match. Germline lookup yields CDR1 SGHAT and CDR2 FQNNGV. This CDR3 has 14 residues. CDR3 protein: CASSSNRGGYEQYF. The CDR3 coding sequence is TGTGCCAGCAGCTCCAACAGGGGCGGCTACGAGCAGTACTTC.

The rearrangement uses TRBV7-2 and TRBJ2-1; D is unclear. From germline, CDR1 is SGHTA and CDR2 FQGNSA. The CDR3 extends over 14 amino acids. Deletions cut 4 bases from V and 1 base from J, with 8 bases between. CDR3 coding DNA: TGTGCCAGCAGCTCGAGCCCTTCCTACAATGAGCAGTTCTTC. Residues: CASSSSPSYNEQFF. Full variable domain (outside the CDR3, taken from reference TRBV7-2 and TRBJ2-1): GAGVSQSPSNKVTEKGKDVELRCDPISGHTALYWYRQSLGQGLEFLIYFQGNSAPDKSGLPSDRFSAERTGGSVSTLTIQRTQQEDSAVYLCASSSSPSYNEQFFGPGTRLTVL.

This clone was seen only once. The rearrangement uses TRBV21-1 and TRBJ1-5. TRBV21-1 constitutes a pseudogene. This CDR3 has 12 residues. The CDR3 DNA sequence: TGTGCCAGCAGCAAAGGTACCCTACCCCAGCATTTT. Encoded protein: CASSKGTLPQHF.

V is TRBV12-5 and J is TRBJ2-1, with D maybe TRBD2 (6 bases). CDR3 length: 16 residues. V was pared by 4 bases and J by 4 bases, with 17 bases between. Looked up from germline, CDR1 is LGHNT and CDR2 is FRNRAP. Here the CDR3 DNA reads TGTGCTAGTGGTTCGGCACCGGGAGTACCGTACAATGAGCAGTTCTTC. It specifies CASGSAPGVPYNEQFF.

The chain recombines TRBV7-3 with TRBJ2-2; TRBD2 matches 11 bases. CDR3 length: 14 residues. The germline V gene has CDR1 SGHTA and CDR2 FQGTGA. Germline trimming cut 5 bases from V and 8 bases from J; bases unmatched to any gene: 4. The CDR3 loop is CASSPGLAEGELFF. The CDR3 DNA is TGTGCCAGCAGCCCGGGACTAGCGGAAGGGGAGCTGTTTTTT.

This clone was seen only once. The rearrangement joins TRBV5-1 to TRBJ2-5; 11 nucleotides match TRBD2. Germline V gives CDR1 SGHRS, CDR2 YFSETQ. There are 17 residues in the CDR3. The V segment lost 4 bases and the J segment 4 bases; nucleotides outside the gene matches: 12. Here the CDR3 reads CASSETSGRNPIETQYF. CDR3 DNA: TGCGCCAGCAGCGAAACTAGCGGGAGAAACCCAATAGAGACCCAGTACTTC. The full variable domain, its missing parts supplied by reference TRBV5-1 and TRBJ2-5, is KAGVTQTPRYLIKTRGQQVTLSCSPISGHRSVSWYQQTPGQGLQFLFEYFSETQRNKGNFPGRFSGRQFSNSRSEMNVSTLELGDSALYLCASSETSGRNPIETQYFGPGTRLLVL.

The chain employs TRBV2 and TRBJ1-5; a weak D match, TRBD1 (6 bases). The CDR3 is 15 residues long. The germline V gene encodes CDR1 SNHLY and CDR2 FYNNEI. The V end was cut by 3 bases, the J end by 2 bases, with 11 bases between. The CDR3 reads CASSDRHRGNQPQHF. Written as DNA, the CDR3 is TGTGCCAGCAGTGACAGGCACAGGGGCAATCAGCCCCAGCATTTT. The variable domain in full, with the rest retrieved from reference TRBV2 and TRBJ1-5, is EPEVTQTPSHQVTQMGQEVILRCVPISNHLYFYWYRQILGQKVEFLVSFYNNEISEKSEIFDDQFSVERPDGSNFTLKIRSTKLEDSAMYFCASSDRHRGNQPQHFGDGTRLSIL.

The CDR3 DNA is TGTGCCAGCAGCTTAGGTTGGCTAGCGGGATATCACAATGAGCAGTTCTTC. Translated, it gives CASSLGWLAGYHNEQFF. J is TRBJ2-1 and V is TRBV11-2; TRBD2 agrees at 9 bases. The CDR3 runs to 17 residues. The germline gives CDR1 SGHAT, CDR2 FQNNGV. V was clipped by 1 base and J by 5 bases; unmatched bases: 9.

V gene TRBV18 combines with J gene TRBJ2-7; the match to TRBD1 covers 11 bases. Germline V lookup: CDR1 KGHSH, CDR2 LQKENI. V lost 3 bases and J lost 5; bases outside the gene matches: 9. This CDR3 spans 16 amino acids. The DNA for the CDR3 is TGTGCCAGCTCACCCTTGGACAGGGGGCGGGATGACGAGCAGTACTTC. Its translation: CASSPLDRGRDDEQYF.

This chain joins TRBV7-2 and TRBJ2-1; D gene unclear. There are 15 residues in the CDR3. With 5 bases removed from V and 5 bases from J, the gap between germline ends came to 16 bases. The germline CDR1 and CDR2 sequences are SGHTA and FQGNSA. The CDR3: CASSAGVTTDNEQFF. CDR3 DNA sequence: TGTGCCAGCAGCGCCGGCGTAACTACTGACAATGAGCAGTTCTTC.

V is TRBV7-3 and J is TRBJ2-7; 9 nucleotides align to TRBD2. This CDR3 is built from 15 residues. CDR1 is SGHTA and CDR2 is FQGTGA in the germline V gene. Trimming took 1 base from V and 0 from J; bases not matched to a gene: 1. CDR3 in DNA: TGTGCCAGCAGCTTAAGTAGCGGGAGCTCCTACGAGCAGTACTTC. This encodes CASSLSSGSSYEQYF.

V usage is TRBV7-6 and J usage is TRBJ1-2; the D is unclear. CDR3 length equals 14 residues. CDR1 is SGHVS, CDR2 FNYEAQ, per germline. The germline V and J ends were trimmed by 1 base and 5 bases, with 11 bases remaining between them. The CDR3 DNA follows: TGTGCCAGCAGCTTAGGTGGCAGAAATTATGGCTACACCTTC. This translates into CASSLGGRNYGYTF. The whole variable domain, remainder taken from reference TRBV7-6 and TRBJ1-2, is GAGVSQSPRYKVTKRGQDVALRCDPISGHVSLYWYRQALGQGPEFLTYFNYEAQQDKSGLPNDRFSAERPEGSISTLTIQRTEQRDSAMYRCASSLGGRNYGYTFGSGTRLTVV.

The chain employs TRBV18 and TRBJ1-2; D might be TRBD1 (5 bases). Between the trimmed V and J ends, which lost 3 bases and 6 bases, there was a span of 11 bases. The length of the CDR3 is 13 residues. Germline V lookup: CDR1 KGHSH, CDR2 LQKENI. Here the CDR3 DNA reads TGTGCCAGCTCACCGGGCAGGGAAAATGGCTACACCTTC. It specifies CASSPGRENGYTF.

The chain joins TRBV7-2 to TRBJ2-3, with 12 bases fitting TRBD2. This CDR3 has 16 amino acids. V was clipped by 7 bases and J by 8 bases; unmatched bases: 13. Germline V gene sequence: CDR1 SGHTA, CDR2 FQGNSA. The chain's CDR3 is CASIDRLAGVLGTQYF. DNA for the CDR3: TGTGCCAGCATCGACCGACTAGCGGGAGTTCTGGGTACGCAGTATTTT.

This clone was seen more than once but under ten times. This sample also contains other DNA sequences that code for the same CDR3. This rearrangement joins TRBV30 to TRBJ1-1; no clear D gene. There are 11 residues in the CDR3. Germline-derived CDR1 and CDR2 are GTSNPN and SVGIG (reference sequence). V was shortened by 1 base and J by 5 bases, with 5 bases between the two germline ends. CDR3 coding DNA: TGTGCCTGGAGTGCAGAAACTGAAGCTTTCTTT. It yields the protein CAWSAETEAFF.

The chain carries TRBV11-2 and TRBJ1-1, with a possible D match to TRBD1 (5 bases). V lost 5 bases and J 0 bases, leaving 16 bases between the germline ends. The CDR3 has 16 amino acids. Germline CDR1 SGHAT, CDR2 FQNNGV. For the CDR3, the DNA is TGTGCCAGCAGCCGAATGACAGTCCTTATGAACACTGAAGCTTTCTTT. As protein: CASSRMTVLMNTEAFF.

The V gene is TRBV5-1, the J gene TRBJ2-2; D not resolved. Between the trimmed V and J ends, which lost 2 bases and 1 base, there was a span of 9 bases. The V gene's germline CDR1 is SGHRS and CDR2 YFSETQ. There are 15 residues in the CDR3. The CDR3 sequence: CASSFTAGNTGELFF. In DNA, the CDR3 is TGCGCCAGCAGCTTTACGGCAGGGAACACCGGGGAGCTGTTTTTT.

In its sample, this clone was seen once. The chain couples TRBV4-1 to TRBJ2-2; maybe TRBD2 (5 bases). Trimming pared 0 bases from V and 7 bases from J, leaving 12 bases between. The CDR3 is 15 amino acids. Germline V CDR1 and CDR2: MGHRA, YSYEKL. This chain's CDR3 is CASSQEAAAGGELFF. DNA for the CDR3: TGCGCCAGCAGCCAAGAGGCAGCGGCAGGCGGGGAGCTGTTTTTT.

This sequence joins TRBV7-9 and TRBJ2-1; 11 bases match TRBD2. The germline V gene encodes CDR1 SEHNR and CDR2 FQNEAQ (reference sequence). J lost 5 bases, V lost 3 bases, and 6 bases had no gene match. The CDR3 is 16 amino acids. The CDR3 coding sequence is TGTGCCAGCAGCTTCTTGATGGGACTAGCGGACAATGAGCAGTTCTTC. Translating gives CASSFLMGLADNEQFF.